This record covers a single T cell receptor (beta chain). The junction shows a germline mismatch at one end, possibly a read error. This sample stems from a study of tumor and adjacent non-tumor tissue in lung cancer. The CDR3 contains 18 residues. Germline-derived CDR1 and CDR2 are MGHRA and YSYEKL. TCRbeta libraries were built with three rounds of nested PCR, modified from ARM-PCR. TCRdb re-called the multiplex PCR reads through MiXCR, storing one row per CDR3 protein. Of over 60,000 distinct CDR3 sequences listed, around 86% were seen once; the top ten hold 13%. The template was RNA from unsorted bulk tissue.

This receptor was obtained from a woman in her 50s with non-small cell lung cancer. This rearrangement joins TRBV4-1 to TRBJ1-2, with no clear D. Source material: lung tumor tissue. DNA of the CDR3: TGCGCCAGCAGCCTAGATGTGGTTGAGTCCTGTCGTAACCATGGCTACACCTTC. Its protein is CASSLDVVESCRNHGYTF.